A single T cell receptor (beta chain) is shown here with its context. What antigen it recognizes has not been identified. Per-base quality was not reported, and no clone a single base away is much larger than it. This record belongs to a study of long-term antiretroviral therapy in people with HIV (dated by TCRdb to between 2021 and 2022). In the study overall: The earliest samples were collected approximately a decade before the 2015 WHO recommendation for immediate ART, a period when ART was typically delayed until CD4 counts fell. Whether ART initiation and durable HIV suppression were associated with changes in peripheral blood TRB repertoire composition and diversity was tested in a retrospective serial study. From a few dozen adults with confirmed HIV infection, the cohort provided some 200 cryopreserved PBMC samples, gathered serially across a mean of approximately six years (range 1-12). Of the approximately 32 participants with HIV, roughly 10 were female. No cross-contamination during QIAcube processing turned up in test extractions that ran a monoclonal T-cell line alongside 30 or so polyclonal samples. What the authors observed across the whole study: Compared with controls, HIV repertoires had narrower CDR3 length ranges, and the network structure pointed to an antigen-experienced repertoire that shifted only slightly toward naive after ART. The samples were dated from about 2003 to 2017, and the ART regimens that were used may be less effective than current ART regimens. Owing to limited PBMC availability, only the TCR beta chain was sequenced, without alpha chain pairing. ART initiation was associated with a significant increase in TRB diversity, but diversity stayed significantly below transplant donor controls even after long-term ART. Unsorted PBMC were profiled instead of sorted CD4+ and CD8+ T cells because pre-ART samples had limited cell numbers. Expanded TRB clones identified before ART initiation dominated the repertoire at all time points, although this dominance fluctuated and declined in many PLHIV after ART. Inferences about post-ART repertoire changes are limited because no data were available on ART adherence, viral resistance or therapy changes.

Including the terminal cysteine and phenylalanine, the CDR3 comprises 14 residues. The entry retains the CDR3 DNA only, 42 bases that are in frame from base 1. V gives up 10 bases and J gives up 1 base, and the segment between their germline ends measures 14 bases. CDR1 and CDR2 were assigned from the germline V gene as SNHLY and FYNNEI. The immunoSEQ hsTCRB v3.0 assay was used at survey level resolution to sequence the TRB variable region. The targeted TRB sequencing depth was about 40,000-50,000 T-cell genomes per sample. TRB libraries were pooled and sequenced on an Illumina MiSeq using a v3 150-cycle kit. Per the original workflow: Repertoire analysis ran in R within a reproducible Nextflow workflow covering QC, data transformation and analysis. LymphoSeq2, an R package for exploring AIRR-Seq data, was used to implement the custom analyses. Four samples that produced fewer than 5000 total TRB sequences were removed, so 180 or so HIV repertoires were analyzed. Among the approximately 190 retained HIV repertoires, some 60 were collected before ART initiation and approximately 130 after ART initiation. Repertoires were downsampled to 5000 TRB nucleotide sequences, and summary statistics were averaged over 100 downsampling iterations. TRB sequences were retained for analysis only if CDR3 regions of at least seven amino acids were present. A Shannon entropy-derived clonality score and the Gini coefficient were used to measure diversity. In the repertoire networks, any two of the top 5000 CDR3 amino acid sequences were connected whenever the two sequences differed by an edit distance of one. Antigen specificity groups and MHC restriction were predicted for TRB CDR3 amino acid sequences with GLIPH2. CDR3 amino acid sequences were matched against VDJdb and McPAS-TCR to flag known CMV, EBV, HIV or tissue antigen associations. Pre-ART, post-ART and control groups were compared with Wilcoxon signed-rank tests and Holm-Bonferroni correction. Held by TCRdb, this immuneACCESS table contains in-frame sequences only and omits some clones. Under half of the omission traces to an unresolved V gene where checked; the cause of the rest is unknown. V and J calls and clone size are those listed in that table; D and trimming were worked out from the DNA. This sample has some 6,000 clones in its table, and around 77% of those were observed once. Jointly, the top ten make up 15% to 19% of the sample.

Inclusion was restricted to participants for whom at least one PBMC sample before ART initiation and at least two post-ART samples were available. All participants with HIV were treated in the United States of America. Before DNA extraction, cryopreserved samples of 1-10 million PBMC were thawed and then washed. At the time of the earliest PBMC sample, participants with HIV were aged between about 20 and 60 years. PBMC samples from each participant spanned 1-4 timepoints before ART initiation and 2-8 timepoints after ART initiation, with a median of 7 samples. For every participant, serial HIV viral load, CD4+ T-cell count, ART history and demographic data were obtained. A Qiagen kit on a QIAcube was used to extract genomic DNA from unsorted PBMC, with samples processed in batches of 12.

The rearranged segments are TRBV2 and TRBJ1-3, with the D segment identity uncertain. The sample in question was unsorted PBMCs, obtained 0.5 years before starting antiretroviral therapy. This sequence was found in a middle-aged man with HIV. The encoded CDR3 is CATREDLSGNTIYF. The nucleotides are TGTGCCACTAGGGAGGACCTTTCTGGAAACACCATATATTTT.